One and the same sample provided the 7 T cell receptor beta chains below, sequenced in a study of T cells in Graves' hyperthyroidism and ophthalmopathy. Amplified TCR beta CDR3 regions came from RNA transcripts. The primer set for the first-round RT-PCR of the TCR CDR3 was HTBI. TCRdb re-analysed the multiplex PCR reads in MiXCR, keeping a single row per CDR3 protein. The sample includes around 610,000 distinct CDR3 sequences, roughly 14% of them seen just once. The sequencing input was blood. These receptors all come from a woman between 35 and 50 years old with Graves' ophthalmopathy.

The chain links TRBV5-1 to TRBJ2-2, with TRBD2 matching 13 bases. The CDR3 runs 19 residues. Looked up from germline, CDR1 is SGHRS and CDR2 is YFSETQ. V trimming: 4 bases; J trimming: 6 bases; junction bases outside the gene matches: 15. CDR3 in DNA: TGCGCCAGCAGCGGACTAGCGGGAGATCCCTTGGGGTTTCCCGGGGAGCTGTTTTTT. It is translated as CASSGLAGDPLGFPGELFF.

This clonotype was found once. The chain carries TRBV24-1 and TRBJ1-1, with 12 bases fitting TRBD1. Germline CDR1 and CDR2: KGHDR and SFDVKD. There are 16 residues in the CDR3. V gave up 4 bases and J gave up 6 bases; unmatched junction bases: 8. This chain's CDR3 is CATSDDGTGGEAEAFF. In DNA, the CDR3 is TGTGCCACCAGTGACGACGGGACAGGGGGCGAGGCTGAAGCTTTCTTT.

V gene TRBV30 combines with J gene TRBJ1-2; no reliable D call. Trimming stripped 4 bases from V and 7 bases from J, with 22 bases between. CDR1 is GTSNPN, CDR2 SVGIG, per germline (reference sequence). This CDR3 has 15 amino acids. The CDR3 DNA reads as TGTGCCTGGAAGGGCAAGACGGTAGCCTCGTCTGGCTACACCTTC. It codes for CAWKGKTVASSGYTF. The whole variable domain, remainder taken from reference TRBV30 and TRBJ1-2, is SQTIHQWPATLVQPVGSPLSLECTVEGTSNPNLYWYRQAAGRGLQLLFYSVGIGQISSEVPQNLSASRPQDRQFILSSKKLLLSDSGFYLCAWKGKTVASSGYTFGSGTRLTVV.

This clonotype was found many times. V is TRBV11-2 and J is TRBJ2-3; tentatively, D is TRBD2 (5 bases). Deletions cut 6 bases from V and 6 bases from J, with 7 bases between. There are 11 residues in the CDR3. In germline, CDR1 is SGHAT, CDR2 FQNNGV. As DNA, the CDR3 is TGTGCCAGCAGGGCGGGTGATACGCAGTATTTT. The encoded protein is CASRAGDTQYF.

The gene calls are TRBV6-5 and TRBJ2-7; TRBD1 is a possible D gene (5 bases). The CDR3 length is 14 residues. V lost 2 bases and J 3 bases, leaving 11 bases between the germline ends. The V gene's germline CDR1 is MNHEY and CDR2 SVGAGI. The CDR3 nucleotides are TGTGCCAGCAGTTACGGACAAAAGGGCTACGAGCAGTACTTC. Translation gives CASSYGQKGYEQYF.

The chain recombines TRBV25-1 with TRBJ2-5; 12 bases match TRBD2. Germline CDR1 and CDR2: MGHDK and SYGVNS. The V gene end was trimmed by 4 bases and the J gene end by 5 bases; junction bases not matched to a gene: 5. The length of the CDR3 is 15 residues. CDR3 DNA sequence: TGTGCCAGCAGTGGGACTAGCGGGAATTCGGAGACCCAGTACTTC. This codes for CASSGTSGNSETQYF.

This clonotype was seen a handful of times. J is TRBJ1-5 and V is TRBV28, with 9 nucleotides matching TRBD1. This CDR3 is 18 amino acids long. Germline CDR1 and CDR2: MDHEN and SYDVKM. V gave up 3 bases and J gave up 6 bases; unmatched junction bases: 15. The CDR3 here is CASSFPPQTGGMLQPQHF. As DNA, the CDR3 is TGTGCCAGCAGTTTCCCACCTCAGACAGGGGGAATGCTTCAGCCCCAGCATTTT.